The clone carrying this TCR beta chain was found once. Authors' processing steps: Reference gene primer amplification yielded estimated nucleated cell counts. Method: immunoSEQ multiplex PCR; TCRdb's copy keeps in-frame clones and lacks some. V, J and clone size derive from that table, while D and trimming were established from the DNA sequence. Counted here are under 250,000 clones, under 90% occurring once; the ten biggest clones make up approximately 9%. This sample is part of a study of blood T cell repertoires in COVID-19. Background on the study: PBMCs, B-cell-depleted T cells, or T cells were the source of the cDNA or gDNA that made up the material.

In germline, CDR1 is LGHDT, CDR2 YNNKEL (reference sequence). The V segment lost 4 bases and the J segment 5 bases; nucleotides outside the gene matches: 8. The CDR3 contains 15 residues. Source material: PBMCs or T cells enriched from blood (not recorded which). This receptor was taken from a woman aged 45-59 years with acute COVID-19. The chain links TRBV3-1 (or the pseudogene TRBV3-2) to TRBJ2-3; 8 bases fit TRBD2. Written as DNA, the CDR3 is TGTGCCAGCAGCCTACCCGCGGGGGGTATAGATACGCAGTATTTT. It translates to CASSLPAGGIDTQYF.